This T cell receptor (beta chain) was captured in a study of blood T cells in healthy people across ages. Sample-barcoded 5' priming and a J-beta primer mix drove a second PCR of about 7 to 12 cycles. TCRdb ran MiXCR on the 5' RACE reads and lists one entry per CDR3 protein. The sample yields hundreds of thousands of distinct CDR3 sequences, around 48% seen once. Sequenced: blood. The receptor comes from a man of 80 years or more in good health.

In DNA form, the CDR3 reads TGCAGTGCTGACAGAGGGGGGGCAGACACTGAAGCTTTCTTT. Its translation: CSADRGGADTEAFF. The chain links TRBV20-1 to TRBJ1-1; D might be TRBD1 (6 bases). With 5 bases removed from V and 3 bases from J, the gap between germline ends came to 16 bases. The CDR3 is made up of 14 amino acids. Germline assignment: CDR1 DFQATT and CDR2 SNEGSKA (reference sequence).